This TCR beta chain was profiled in a study of long-term antiretroviral therapy in people with HIV. Study overall: About a decade before 2015, the earliest samples were taken when ART was typically delayed. Regarding the study as a whole: Versus controls, repertoires in people with HIV had narrower CDR3 length ranges.

With regard to this clone: Antigen specificity is unknown.

Each specimen consisted of about 1-10 million cryopreserved PBMC prior to extraction of DNA. The assay used was immunoSEQ (version v3.0), run at survey level. Each sample had sequencing targeting about 40,000-55,000 T-cell genomes. Clones were sequenced by immunoSEQ multiplex PCR, and TCRdb holds only the in-frame ones, with some missing. The sample records around 15,000 clones, about three quarters being singletons. The CDR3 loop spans 17 amino acids. Per germline, CDR1 SGHRS and CDR2 YFSETQ. V shed 4 bases and J 2 bases; nucleotides not matched to a gene: 11. The chain joins TRBV5-1 to TRBJ2-1; 8 nucleotides align to TRBD2. This specimen consisted of unsorted PBMCs, obtained 2.1 years after starting antiretroviral therapy. The clonotype was recovered from a man aged 35-49 years with HIV. CDR3 loop: CASSDEGLRGAYNEQFF. The CDR3 nucleotides read TGCGCCAGCAGCGATGAAGGGTTGCGGGGGGCCTACAATGAGCAGTTCTTC.